A single sample is the source of the 19 T cell receptor beta chains below, sequenced in a study of somatic mutations in cytotoxic T cells in rheumatoid arthritis. Assay: immunoSEQ multiplex PCR; the TCRdb copy retains only in-frame clones and omits some. The repertoire holds 3,000 or so clones, with less than 90% as singletons. Sequenced material: CD8+ T cells sorted from blood. Source of these receptors: a woman aged 55-75 years with rheumatoid arthritis.

This chain uses TRBV6-4 with TRBJ2-2; 10 bases line up with TRBD1. With V trimmed by 6 bases and J by 3 bases, 1 base remained unmatched. The CDR3 is 14 amino acids. Germline V gene sequence: CDR1 MRHNA, CDR2 SNTAGT. The CDR3 protein is CASRGQGHTGELFF. The CDR3, as DNA: TGTGCCAGCAGGGGACAGGGGCACACCGGGGAGCTGTTTTTT.

Turning to this clone: An end of the junction does not agree with germline; a read error may underlie this. Other DNA variants within this sample encode the same CDR3. The chain carries TRBV11-2 and TRBJ2-5; 8 nucleotides agree with TRBD2. The CDR3 length is 15 residues. Per germline, CDR1 SGHAT and CDR2 FQNNGV. In DNA, the CDR3 is TGCGCCAGCAGCCAAACCAGCGGGGGTCAAGAGACCCAGTACTTC. Its translation: CASSQTSGGQETQYF.

The rearrangement links TRBV4-3 to TRBJ2-7, with TRBD1 identical over 7 bases. Germline trimming cut 4 bases from V and 1 base from J; bases unmatched to any gene: 7. The CDR3 contains 15 residues. Germline loops: CDR1 LGHNA, CDR2 YSLEER. The CDR3 protein is CASSRTPQGSYEQYF. CDR3 DNA sequence: TGCGCCAGCAGCCGAACCCCACAGGGGTCCTACGAGCAGTACTTC.

CDR3 sequence (DNA): TGTGCCAGCAGCGACCGGGACATAGGGACAGATACGCAGTATTTT. Translated: CASSDRDIGTDTQYF. The chain joins TRBV9 to TRBJ2-3; weak D call: TRBD1 (6 bases). V lost 3 bases and J 3 bases, leaving 14 bases between the germline ends. The V gene's germline CDR1 is SGDLS and CDR2 YYNGEE. The CDR3 is 15 residues long. The full variable domain, completed using reference TRBV9 and TRBJ2-3, is DSGVTQTPKHLITATGQRVTLRCSPRSGDLSVYWYQQSLDQGLQFLIQYYNGEERAKGNILERFSAQQFPDLHSELNLSSLELGDSALYFCASSDRDIGTDTQYFGPGTRLTVL.

This rearrangement joins TRBV28 to TRBJ2-7; 9 bases are a match to TRBD1. The CDR3 sequence is 19 residues long. Germline lookup yields CDR1 MDHEN and CDR2 SYDVKM. With V trimmed by 4 bases and J by 2 bases, 18 bases remained unmatched. CDR3 coding DNA: TGTGCCAGCAGTTCGAAGGACAGGGGCTCCGCCGGTAGGACCTACGAGCAGTACTTC. Translated: CASSSKDRGSAGRTYEQYF.

V usage is TRBV6-5 and J usage is TRBJ2-1, with D possibly TRBD2 on 5 matching bases. The V and J ends lost 2 bases and 6 bases respectively, with 8 bases between them. CDR3 length equals 13 residues. The V gene's germline CDR1 is MNHEY and CDR2 SVGAGI. CDR3 region: CASSYAGPNEQFF. The CDR3 DNA reads TGTGCCAGCAGTTACGCGGGCCCCAATGAGCAGTTCTTC.

CDR3 region: CASSECLFCEAMTF. CDR3 coding DNA: TGTGCCAGCAGTGAATGCCTATTCTGTGAGGCTATGACCTTC. The chain links TRBV6-1 to TRBJ1-2; D remains unclear. The germline V and J ends were trimmed by 2 bases and 14 bases, with 21 bases remaining between them. In germline, CDR1 is MNHNS, CDR2 SASEGT. CDR3 length: 14 residues.

This clone was seen a few times. This chain connects TRBV28 to TRBJ2-1; 14 bases line up with TRBD2. Losses at the gene ends were 3 bases for V and 8 bases for J; bases not matched to a gene: 12. The CDR3 is 18 amino acids. Germline V lookup: CDR1 MDHEN, CDR2 SYDVKM. CDR3 protein: CASSFLLRLAGGPDEQFF. The DNA of the CDR3 is TGTGCCAGCAGTTTCTTGCTACGACTAGCGGGGGGGCCTGATGAGCAGTTCTTC.

With respect to this clone: The junction differs from germline at one of its ends, possibly a read error. The chain employs TRBV4-3 and TRBJ1-6; D is ambiguous. Per the germline V gene, CDR1 is LGHNA and CDR2 is YSLEER. The CDR3 spans 15 residues. As DNA, the CDR3 is TGCGCCAGCAGCCCTTTTTGGTCCTATAATTCCCCCCTCCACTTT. It is translated as CASSPFWSYNSPLHF.

On this clone itself: Relative to the germline gene, one junction end is altered; a read error may explain this. Other DNA sequences in the sample encode the same CDR3. J is TRBJ1-6 and V is TRBV7-8; 7 positions agree with TRBD1. Germline CDR1 and CDR2: SGHVS and FQNEAQ. The CDR3 is 17 amino acids. Here the CDR3 DNA reads TGTGCCAGCAGCCCGGACAGGACCTACTCCTATAATTCCCCCCTCCACTTT. Translated: CASSPDRTYSYNSPLHF.

This sequence joins TRBV4-3 and TRBJ2-5; perhaps TRBD1 as D (5 bases). CDR1 and CDR2 from the germline V gene are LGHNA and YSLEER. Trimming took off 2 bases at V and 4 bases at J, with 14 bases between the two ends. The CDR3 has 15 amino acids. CDR3 sequence reads: CASSQTQGWGETQYF. The DNA for the CDR3 is TGCGCCAGCAGCCAAACCCAGGGTTGGGGAGAGACCCAGTACTTC.

The chain joins TRBV4-3 to TRBJ2-2, with D unresolved. Trimming stripped 4 bases from V and 1 base from J, with 10 bases between. This CDR3 contains 15 residues. Germline CDR1 is LGHNA and CDR2 is YSLEER. This CDR3 reads CASSLPPMNTGELFF. Written as DNA, the CDR3 is TGCGCCAGCAGCCTCCCCCCCATGAACACCGGGGAGCTGTTTTTT.

This chain connects TRBV6-5 to TRBJ2-7; D unclear. Germline V lookup: CDR1 MNHEY, CDR2 SVGAGI. The CDR3 has 11 amino acids. Trimming left V 2 bases short and J 9 bases short, with 8 bases between. This CDR3 reads CASSYPPVQYF. The DNA of the CDR3 is TGTGCCAGCAGTTACCCCCCTGTGCAGTACTTC.

This chain uses TRBV2 with TRBJ2-2, with no clear D. CDR1 SNHLY and CDR2 FYNNEI come from the germline V gene. The CDR3 loop spans 14 amino acids. Trimming shortened V by 6 bases and J by 4 bases, and 12 bases separated the two germline ends. The CDR3 reads CASSDVRLTGELFF. The CDR3 DNA follows: TGTGCCAGCAGCGACGTTAGACTCACCGGGGAGCTGTTTTTT.

The V call is TRBV15, the J call TRBJ1-2; D uncertain. Deletions cut 5 bases from V and 4 bases from J, with 14 bases between. The V gene's germline CDR1 is LNHNV and CDR2 YYDKDF (reference sequence). This CDR3 has 14 amino acids. This CDR3 is CATSGPCRVYGYTF. DNA of the CDR3: TGTGCCACCAGCGGGCCGTGCCGCGTCTATGGCTACACCTTC.

This rearrangement joins TRBV4-1 to TRBJ2-7, with D possibly matching TRBD1 (6 bases). The germline gives CDR1 MGHRA, CDR2 YSYEKL. CDR3 length: 14 amino acids. V lost 0 bases to trimming and J lost 2 bases, with 8 bases between them. The CDR3 reads CASSQETGPYEQYF. In DNA form, the CDR3 reads TGCGCCAGCAGCCAAGAGACAGGTCCCTACGAGCAGTACTTC.

J is TRBJ2-1 and V is TRBV23-1; 9 bases are shared with TRBD1. TRBV23-1 is known as an ORF, though its function is uncertain. Trimming took 0 bases from V and 5 from J; bases not matched to a gene: 2. This CDR3 region has 15 residues. CDR3 protein: CASSQSRDRDNEQFF. In nucleotides, the CDR3 is TGCGCCAGCAGTCAATCCCGGGACAGGGACAATGAGCAGTTCTTC.

This clone was counted only a few times. The CDR3 protein is CASSVRGRDYEQFF. The CDR3, as DNA: TGCGCCAGCAGTGTTCGTGGTCGGGATTATGAGCAGTTCTTC. This sequence joins TRBV10-1 and TRBJ2-1; weak D call: TRBD2 (5 bases). Germline V gives CDR1 WNHNN, CDR2 SYGVQD (reference sequence). The CDR3 is 14 residues long. V lost 4 bases and J 8 bases, leaving 15 bases between the germline ends.

The V call is TRBV28, the J call TRBJ2-7; 8 positions agree with TRBD1. This CDR3 spans 12 amino acids. The trim removed 8 bases at V and 5 bases at J, leaving 5 bases unmatched. Germline CDR1 and CDR2: MDHEN and SYDVKM. CDR3 protein: CASQTGDNEQYF. CDR3 nucleotides: TGTGCCAGCCAGACAGGGGACAACGAGCAGTACTTC.